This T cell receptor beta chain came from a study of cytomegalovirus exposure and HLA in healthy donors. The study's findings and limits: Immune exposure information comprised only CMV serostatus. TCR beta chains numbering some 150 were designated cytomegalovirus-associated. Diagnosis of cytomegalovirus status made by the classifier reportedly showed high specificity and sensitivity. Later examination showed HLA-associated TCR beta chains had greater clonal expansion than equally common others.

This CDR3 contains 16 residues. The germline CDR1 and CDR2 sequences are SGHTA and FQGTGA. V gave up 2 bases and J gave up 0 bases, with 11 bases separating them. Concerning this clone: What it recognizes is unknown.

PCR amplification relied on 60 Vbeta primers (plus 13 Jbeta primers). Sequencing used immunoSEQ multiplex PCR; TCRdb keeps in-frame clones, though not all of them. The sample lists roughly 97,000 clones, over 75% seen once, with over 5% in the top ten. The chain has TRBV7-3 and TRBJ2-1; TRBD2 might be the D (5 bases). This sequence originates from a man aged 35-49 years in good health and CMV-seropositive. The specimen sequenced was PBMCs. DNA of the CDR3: TGTGCCAGCAGCTTATACTCGGGGAGCTCCTACAATGAGCAGTTCTTC. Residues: CASSLYSGSSYNEQFF.